The 31 T cell receptor beta chains below all came from one sample that was sequenced in a study of blood T cell repertoires in COVID-19. The method was immunoSEQ multiplex PCR; TCRdb's version includes in-frame clones alone and lacks a portion of them. This table has around 170,000 clones, roughly 86% appearing once. Material for sequencing was peripheral blood. Receptors originate from a man aged 50 or older with active or convalescent COVID-19.

This CDR3 reads CASSGSGMGETQYF. DNA for the CDR3: TGTGCCAGCAGTGGTAGCGGGATGGGGGAGACCCAGTACTTC. The chain joins TRBV2 to TRBJ2-5; 8 nucleotides align to TRBD2. V was pared by 4 bases and J by 5 bases, with 6 bases of the junction left unmatched. Looked up from germline, CDR1 is SNHLY and CDR2 is FYNNEI. This CDR3 comprises 14 residues.

This clone was recorded only once. The gene calls are TRBV2 and TRBJ1-1; D unresolved. V gave up 8 bases and J gave up 3 bases, with 7 bases separating them. Germline CDR1 and CDR2: SNHLY and FYNNEI. The CDR3 is 11 residues long. The CDR3 loop is CASALHTEAFF. The CDR3 DNA reads as TGTGCCAGCGCACTGCACACTGAAGCTTTCTTT.

V is TRBV18 and J is TRBJ1-2; 8 bases agree with TRBD1. The CDR3 is 14 residues long. J gave up 5 bases and V 3 bases, and 5 bases lay outside the gene matches. Germline V gene data show CDR1 as KGHSH and CDR2 as LQKENI. For the CDR3, the DNA is TGTGCCAGCTCACCCAGACAGGGGAGATATGGCTACACCTTC. Translating gives CASSPRQGRYGYTF.

This clone was observed a handful of times. The chain recombines TRBV19 with TRBJ2-7, with TRBD2 matching over 10 bases. V lost 9 bases and J lost 5; bases outside the gene matches: 13. This CDR3 has 15 residues. In germline, CDR1 is LNHDA, CDR2 SQIVND (reference sequence). The CDR3 DNA is TGTGCCAGCCGCCGCCGGGCTAGCGGGAGCGACGAGCAGTACTTC. Translated: CASRRRASGSDEQYF. The full variable domain, its missing parts supplied by reference TRBV19 and TRBJ2-7, is DGGITQSPKYLFRKEGQNVTLSCEQNLNHDAMYWYRQDPGQGLRLIYYSQIVNDFQKGDIAEGYSVSREKKESFPLTVTSAQKNPTAFYLCASRRRASGSDEQYFGPGTRLTVT.

This clone was seen a handful of times. This chain joins TRBV18 and TRBJ2-2; no clear D. There are 12 residues in the CDR3. V gave up 6 bases and J gave up 6 bases, with 8 bases separating them. Germline CDR1 and CDR2: KGHSH and LQKENI. The CDR3 DNA is TGTGCCAGCTCCCGGGTTCCCGGGGAGCTGTTTTTT. The encoded protein is CASSRVPGELFF.

The rearrangement links TRBV7-9 to TRBJ1-1; D gene uncertain. Germline V lookup: CDR1 SEHNR, CDR2 FQNEAQ (reference sequence). The CDR3 runs 13 residues. Trimming took off 2 bases at V and 0 bases at J, with 4 bases between the two ends. CDR3 in DNA: TGTGCCAGCAGCTTATCGGTGAACACTGAAGCTTTCTTT. Translated: CASSLSVNTEAFF.

The chain uses TRBV6-5 and TRBJ2-1; D perhaps matches TRBD2 (6 bases). Germline-derived CDR1 and CDR2 are MNHEY and SVGAGI. Trimming stripped 8 bases from V and 7 bases from J, with 12 bases between. The CDR3 is made up of 12 amino acids. The CDR3 sequence is CASGIRGNEQFF. The DNA for the CDR3 is TGTGCCAGCGGGATACGGGGGAATGAGCAGTTCTTC.

Comment on this clone: Other DNA sequences within the sample encode an identical CDR3. The chain employs TRBV7-9 and TRBJ2-5; 8 bases are shared with TRBD2. The CDR3 runs to 14 residues. CDR1 is SEHNR, CDR2 FQNEAQ, per germline (reference sequence). V dropped 3 bases and J dropped 2; count of bases not matched to a gene: 2. Written as DNA, the CDR3 is TGTGCCAGCAGCTTTGCGGGAGGACAAGAGACCCAGTACTTC. This translates into CASSFAGGQETQYF.

The rearrangement uses TRBV19 and TRBJ2-5, with D perhaps TRBD2 (5 bases). This CDR3 is built from 16 residues. Per germline, CDR1 LNHDA and CDR2 SQIVND (reference sequence). V lost 1 base and J 3 bases, leaving 15 bases between the germline ends. The CDR3 sequence: CASSIGRGARKETQYF. DNA for the CDR3: TGTGCCAGTAGTATAGGTCGGGGAGCGCGCAAAGAGACCCAGTACTTC.

The gene calls are TRBV5-1 and TRBJ2-3; TRBD2 might be the D (5 bases). Trimming stripped 3 bases from V and 5 bases from J, with 16 bases between. The germline V gene encodes CDR1 SGHRS and CDR2 YFSETQ. The CDR3 loop spans 15 amino acids. As DNA, the CDR3 is TGCGCCAGCAGCTCTGGAGGCTTTCGGGTAGATACGCAGTATTTT. It translates to CASSSGGFRVDTQYF.

The chain has TRBV27 and TRBJ1-2, with TRBD1 identical over 9 bases. Per germline, CDR1 MNHEY and CDR2 SMNVEV (reference sequence). Unmatched junction bases numbered 15, after V lost 5 bases and J lost 8 bases. The CDR3 is made up of 16 amino acids. The CDR3 spells CASSPGRDRAIRGYTF. The CDR3 nucleotides read TGTGCCAGCAGTCCTGGTCGGGACAGGGCCATAAGAGGCTACACCTTC.

V is TRBV29-1 and J is TRBJ2-2; D perhaps matches TRBD2 (5 bases). V shed 4 bases and J shed 1 base, with 10 bases lying between them. The CDR3 is 14 residues long. Germline CDR1 is SQVTM and CDR2 is ANQGSEA. The CDR3 protein is CSVVERLNTGELFF. The CDR3 DNA follows: TGCAGCGTTGTCGAGCGGTTGAACACCGGGGAGCTGTTTTTT.

The V gene is TRBV7-9, the J gene TRBJ2-5, with D possibly TRBD1 on 6 matching bases. Germline assignment: CDR1 SEHNR and CDR2 FQNEAQ (reference sequence). V lost 5 bases and J 4 bases, leaving 14 bases between the germline ends. The CDR3 is 14 amino acids. CDR3 DNA: TGTGCCAGCAGCCTATGGGGGACAATAGAGACCCAGTACTTC. This codes for CASSLWGTIETQYF.

This chain connects TRBV19 to TRBJ1-4; D is ambiguous. The CDR3 contains 16 residues. The V gene's germline CDR1 is LNHDA and CDR2 SQIVND (reference sequence). Trimming cost V 4 bases and J 0 bases, with 12 bases left between them. The CDR3 DNA is TGTGCCAGTAGTAACCCGAAAAGCCCAACTAATGAAAAACTGTTTTTT. Translated: CASSNPKSPTNEKLFF.

The CDR3 spells CASSFRGQSYNSPLHF. As DNA, the CDR3 is TGTGCCAGCAGCTTCCGTGGACAGTCCTATAATTCACCCCTCCACTTT. The gene calls are TRBV5-5 and TRBJ1-6; maybe TRBD1 (6 bases). Germline-derived CDR1 and CDR2 are SGHKS and YYEKEE (reference sequence). The V gene lost 2 bases and the J gene lost 1 base, with 10 bases spanning the gap. CDR3 length: 16 amino acids.

This clone was counted only a few times. The chain employs TRBV4-3 and TRBJ1-6; 8 bases match TRBD1. Germline assignment: CDR1 LGHNA and CDR2 YSLEER. J gave up 9 bases and V 1 base, and 5 bases lay outside the gene matches. CDR3 length equals 15 residues. For the CDR3, the DNA is TGCGCCAGCAGCCAAGTGGACAGGGTAGGTTCACCCCTCCACTTT. It specifies CASSQVDRVGSPLHF.

V is TRBV7-2 and J is TRBJ2-1; 7 nucleotides align to TRBD2. Germline V gene sequence: CDR1 SGHTA, CDR2 FQGNSA. The V gene end was trimmed by 5 bases and the J gene end by 12 bases; junction bases not matched to a gene: 10. This CDR3 is 13 amino acids long. This CDR3 reads CASSHAWTSWQFF. CDR3 sequence (DNA): TGTGCCAGCAGCCACGCTTGGACTAGTTGGCAGTTCTTC.

In this sample, this clone turned up a few times. The chain joins TRBV29-1 to TRBJ1-2, with D unresolved. V lost 5 bases to trimming and J lost 3 bases, with 13 bases between them. The CDR3 is 13 residues long. Per the germline V gene, CDR1 is SQVTM and CDR2 is ANQGSEA. In DNA, the CDR3 is TGCAGCGTTCTACTAGGACCGTACTATGGCTACACCTTC. Protein product: CSVLLGPYYGYTF.

This chain joins TRBV6-2 or TRBV6-3 and TRBJ1-2; 7 bases line up with TRBD1. J was trimmed by 5 bases and V by 4 bases; bases with no gene match: 7. CDR1 and CDR2 (germline): MNHEY, SVGEGT. This CDR3 spans 14 amino acids. The CDR3 nucleotides are TGTGCCAGCAGTTTCCCCGGGACAGTTTATGGCTACACCTTC. It yields the protein CASSFPGTVYGYTF.

The chain employs TRBV9 and TRBJ2-5; no clear D gene. The V end was cut by 1 base, the J end by 0 bases, with 7 bases between. Looked up from germline, CDR1 is SGDLS and CDR2 is YYNGEE. The CDR3 contains 14 residues. The CDR3 coding sequence is TGTGCCAGCAGCGTAAACCAGTACCAAGAGACCCAGTACTTC. Protein product: CASSVNQYQETQYF.

V usage is TRBV6-4 and J usage is TRBJ1-2; 8 bases are shared with TRBD1. With V trimmed by 6 bases and J by 4 bases, 7 bases remained unmatched. There are 14 residues in the CDR3. Germline lookup yields CDR1 MRHNA and CDR2 SNTAGT. The DNA for the CDR3 is TGTGCCAGCAGCTCCGGGACAGGTCCCTATGGCTACACCTTC. Protein product: CASSSGTGPYGYTF.

This CDR3 is CSAGEDFYNEQFF. The CDR3 coding sequence is TGCAGCGCAGGGGAGGATTTCTACAATGAGCAGTTCTTC. This chain links TRBV29-1 with TRBJ2-1; the D call may be TRBD1 or TRBD2 (6 bases each). This CDR3 has 13 amino acids. V dropped 7 bases and J dropped 3 bases, with 13 bases sitting between them. The germline V gene encodes CDR1 SQVTM and CDR2 ANQGSEA.

The rearrangement uses TRBV6-1 and TRBJ2-3; TRBD2 aligns across 9 bases. CDR3 length equals 16 residues. Per the germline V gene, CDR1 is MNHNS and CDR2 is SASEGT. With V trimmed by 0 bases and J by 6 bases, 7 bases remained unmatched. This chain's CDR3 is CASSEAAAGGPDTQYF. CDR3 nucleotide sequence: TGTGCCAGCAGTGAAGCAGCAGCGGGAGGACCCGATACGCAGTATTTT.

The chain has TRBV11-2 and TRBJ1-4; D is undetermined. The V end lost 0 bases, the J end lost 3 bases, and 11 bases lay between the germline ends. The CDR3 length is 16 residues. In germline, CDR1 is SGHAT, CDR2 FQNNGV. CDR3 sequence reads: CASSLDLRSANEKLFF. In nucleotides, the CDR3 is TGTGCCAGCAGCTTAGATCTCAGGTCGGCTAATGAAAAACTGTTTTTT.

The chain has TRBV7-9 and TRBJ1-1, with 7 bases aligning to TRBD1. The CDR3 loop spans 14 amino acids. From germline, CDR1 is SEHNR and CDR2 FQNEAQ (reference sequence). Trimming cost V 1 base and J 2 bases; bases outside gene matches: 1. Here the CDR3 DNA reads TGTGCCAGCAGCTTAGGGGACAGCAACACTGAAGCTTTCTTT. Its translation is CASSLGDSNTEAFF. The variable domain in full, completed from reference TRBV7-9 and TRBJ1-1, reads DTGVSQNPRHKITKRGQNVTFRCDPISEHNRLYWYRQTLGQGPEFLTYFQNEAQLEKSRLLSDRFSAERPKGSFSTLEIQRTEQGDSAMYLCASSLGDSNTEAFFGQGTRLTVV.

J is TRBJ2-7 and V is TRBV2; D gene ambiguous. Germline V gene sequence: CDR1 SNHLY, CDR2 FYNNEI. The CDR3 has 14 residues. V lost 6 bases to trimming and J lost 3 bases, with 15 bases between them. CDR3 bases: TGTGCCAGCAGGATGGGCTGGAACAGCTACGAGCAGTACTTC. This codes for CASRMGWNSYEQYF.

This chain uses TRBV5-1 with TRBJ2-3, with a weak D call TRBD1 (6 bases). The CDR3 loop spans 15 amino acids. Between the trimmed V and J ends, which lost 2 bases and 2 bases, there was a span of 12 bases. In germline, CDR1 is SGHRS, CDR2 YFSETQ. The CDR3 spells CASSLRQVYTDTQYF. DNA of the CDR3: TGCGCCAGCAGCTTACGACAGGTTTACACAGATACGCAGTATTTT.

This clone was counted only a few times. This chain uses TRBV27 with TRBJ1-2; TRBD1 matches at 7 bases. Germline V gene sequence: CDR1 MNHEY, CDR2 SMNVEV (reference sequence). The V gene end was trimmed by 6 bases and the J gene end by 6 bases; junction bases not matched to a gene: 7. This CDR3 contains 13 residues. The CDR3, as DNA: TGTGCCAGCAGCCTGGGGACAGCTGATGGCTACACCTTC. Residues: CASSLGTADGYTF.

The V call is TRBV5-1, the J call TRBJ1-5; D gene uncertain. CDR1 is SGHRS and CDR2 is YFSETQ in the germline V gene. With 4 bases removed from V and 2 bases from J, the gap between germline ends came to 10 bases. The CDR3 runs to 14 residues. Written as DNA, the CDR3 is TGCGCCAGCAGCCTAGGCGGCGGCAATCAGCCCCAGCATTTT. Translating it yields CASSLGGGNQPQHF.

The chain links TRBV6-5 to TRBJ1-5, with D perhaps matching TRBD1 (5 bases). The CDR3 runs 15 residues. V lost 6 bases and J 3 bases, leaving 15 bases between the germline ends. From germline, CDR1 is MNHEY and CDR2 SVGAGI. This chain's CDR3 is CASRRQGVTNQPQHF. The CDR3 coding sequence is TGTGCCAGCAGGCGGCAGGGTGTAACCAATCAGCCCCAGCATTTT.

There are a few counts of this clone. The CDR3 here is CASSLNTGGIQPQHF. For the CDR3, the DNA is TGTGCCAGCAGTTTAAACACGGGGGGCATTCAGCCCCAGCATTTT. V gene TRBV28 combines with J gene TRBJ1-5; possible D gene TRBD1, 6 bases. CDR1 and CDR2 from the germline V gene are MDHEN and SYDVKM. The CDR3 has 15 amino acids. Trimming stripped 2 bases from V and 6 bases from J, with 14 bases between.